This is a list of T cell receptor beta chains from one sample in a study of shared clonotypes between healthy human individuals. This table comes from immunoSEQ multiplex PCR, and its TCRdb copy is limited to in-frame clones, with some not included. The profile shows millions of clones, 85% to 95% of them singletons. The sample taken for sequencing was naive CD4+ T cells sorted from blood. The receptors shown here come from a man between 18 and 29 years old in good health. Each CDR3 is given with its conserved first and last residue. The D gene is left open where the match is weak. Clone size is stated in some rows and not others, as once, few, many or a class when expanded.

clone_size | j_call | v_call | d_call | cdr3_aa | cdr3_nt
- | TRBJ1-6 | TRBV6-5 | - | CASSRGGLDSPLHF | TGTGCCAGCAGTCGGGGGGGGCTTGATTCACCCCTCCACTTT
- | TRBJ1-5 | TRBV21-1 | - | CASSKGREVRNQPQHF | TGTGCCAGCAGCAAAGGGCGGGAGGTTCGCAATCAGCCCCAGCATTTT
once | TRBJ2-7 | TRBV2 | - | CASSGGRTYEQYF | TGTGCCAGCAGTGGTGGTAGGACCTACGAGCAGTACTTC
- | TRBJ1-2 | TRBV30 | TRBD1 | CAWSFLTGEGYTF | TGTGCCTGGAGTTTCTTAACAGGGGAGGGCTACACCTTC
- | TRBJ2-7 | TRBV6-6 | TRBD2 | CASSRTSGSYEQYF | TGTGCCAGCAGTAGGACTAGCGGCTCCTACGAGCAGTACTTC
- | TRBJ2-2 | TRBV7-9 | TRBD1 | CASSLRGQGALAGELFF | TGTGCCAGCAGCCTCCGAGGACAGGGGGCTTTAGCCGGGGAGCTGTTTTTT
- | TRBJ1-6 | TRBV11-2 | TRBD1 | CASSLVGGQGILNNSPLHF | TGTGCCAGCAGCTTAGTTGGTGGACAGGGGATCCTAAATAATTCACCCCTCCACTTT
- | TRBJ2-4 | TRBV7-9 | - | CASSLRGTRKYF | TGTGCCAGCAGCTTACGCGGGACAAGGAAGTACTTC
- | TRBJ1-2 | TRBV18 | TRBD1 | CASSPPGQGYGYTF | TGTGCCAGCTCACCCCCGGGACAGGGATATGGCTACACCTTC
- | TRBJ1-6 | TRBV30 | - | CAWSVQAPLGTPLHF | TGTGCCTGGAGTGTACAGGCCCCTTTAGGTACACCCCTCCACTTT
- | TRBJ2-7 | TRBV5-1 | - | CASSLDTPAYEQYF | TGCGCCAGCAGCCTCGACACCCCTGCCTACGAGCAGTACTTC
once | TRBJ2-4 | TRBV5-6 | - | CASNGPGALAKNIQYF | TGTGCCAGCAACGGACCGGGGGCCCTAGCCAAAAACATTCAGTACTTC
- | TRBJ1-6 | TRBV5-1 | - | CASSLRPSPLHF | TGCGCCAGCAGCTTACGTCCTTCACCCCTCCACTTT
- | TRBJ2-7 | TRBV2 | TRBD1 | CASNAGTGLSEQYF | TGTGCCAGCAACGCCGGGACAGGTTTATCCGAGCAGTACTTC